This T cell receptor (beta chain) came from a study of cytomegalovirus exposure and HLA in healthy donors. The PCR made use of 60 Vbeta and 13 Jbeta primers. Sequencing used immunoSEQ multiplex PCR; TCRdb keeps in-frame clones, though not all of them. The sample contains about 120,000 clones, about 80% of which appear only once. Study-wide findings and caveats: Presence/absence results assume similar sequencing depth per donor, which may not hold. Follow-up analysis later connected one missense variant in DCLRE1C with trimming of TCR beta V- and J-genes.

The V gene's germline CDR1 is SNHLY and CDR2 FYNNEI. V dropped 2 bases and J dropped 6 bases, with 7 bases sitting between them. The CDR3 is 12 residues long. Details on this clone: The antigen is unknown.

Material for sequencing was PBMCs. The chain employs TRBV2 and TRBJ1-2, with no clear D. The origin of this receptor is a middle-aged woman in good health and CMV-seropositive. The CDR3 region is CASSEYGHGYTF. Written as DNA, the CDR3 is TGTGCCAGCAGTGAATACGGTCATGGCTACACCTTC.